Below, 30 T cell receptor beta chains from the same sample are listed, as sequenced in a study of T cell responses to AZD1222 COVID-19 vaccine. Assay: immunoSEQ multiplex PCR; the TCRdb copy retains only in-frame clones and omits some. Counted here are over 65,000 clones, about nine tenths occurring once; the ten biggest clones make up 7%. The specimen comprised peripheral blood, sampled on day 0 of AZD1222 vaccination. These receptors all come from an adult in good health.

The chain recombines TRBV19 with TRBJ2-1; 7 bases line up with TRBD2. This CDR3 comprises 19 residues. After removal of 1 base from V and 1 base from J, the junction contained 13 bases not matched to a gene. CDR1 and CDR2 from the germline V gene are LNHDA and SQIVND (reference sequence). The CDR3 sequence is CASSIVVGGHSASYNEQFF. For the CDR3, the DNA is TGTGCCAGTAGTATAGTAGTGGGAGGGCACTCAGCTTCCTACAATGAGCAGTTCTTC.

In nucleotides, the CDR3 is TGTGCCAGCAGTGGGACAGGCCCCTACGAGCAGTACTTC. This sequence encodes CASSGTGPYEQYF. This chain links TRBV12-3 or TRBV12-4 with TRBJ2-7, with TRBD1 matching 8 bases. This CDR3 region has 13 residues. The V segment lost 5 bases and the J segment 2 bases; nucleotides outside the gene matches: 2.

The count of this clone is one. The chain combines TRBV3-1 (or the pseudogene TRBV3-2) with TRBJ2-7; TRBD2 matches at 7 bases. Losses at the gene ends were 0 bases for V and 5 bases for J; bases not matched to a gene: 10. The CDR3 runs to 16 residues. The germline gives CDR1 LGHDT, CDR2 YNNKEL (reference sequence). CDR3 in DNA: TGTGCCAGCAGCCAAGAGGGAGGGCAGAGACCCCACGAGCAGTACTTC. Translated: CASSQEGGQRPHEQYF.

Here the CDR3 DNA reads TGTGCCAGCAGCTCTTCCGGGACCTCTGGAAACACCATATATTTT. Protein: CASSSSGTSGNTIYF. The chain uses TRBV7-3 and TRBJ1-3; a possible D gene is TRBD1 (5 bases). The germline CDR1 and CDR2 sequences are SGHTA and FQGTGA. The CDR3 length is 15 residues. Between the trimmed V and J ends, which lost 4 bases and 0 bases, there was a span of 10 bases.

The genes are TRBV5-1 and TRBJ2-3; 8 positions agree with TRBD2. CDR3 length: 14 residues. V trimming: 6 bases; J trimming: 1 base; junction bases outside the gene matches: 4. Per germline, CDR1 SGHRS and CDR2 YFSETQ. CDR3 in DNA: TGCGCCAGCAAATGGCGGGAGGGCACAGATACGCAGTATTTT. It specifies CASKWREGTDTQYF.

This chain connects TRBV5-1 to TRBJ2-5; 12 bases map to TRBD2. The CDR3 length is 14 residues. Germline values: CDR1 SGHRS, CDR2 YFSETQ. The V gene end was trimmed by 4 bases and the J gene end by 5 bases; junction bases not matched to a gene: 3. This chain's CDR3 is CASSPTSGGETQYF. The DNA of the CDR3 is TGCGCCAGCAGCCCAACTAGCGGGGGGGAGACCCAGTACTTC.

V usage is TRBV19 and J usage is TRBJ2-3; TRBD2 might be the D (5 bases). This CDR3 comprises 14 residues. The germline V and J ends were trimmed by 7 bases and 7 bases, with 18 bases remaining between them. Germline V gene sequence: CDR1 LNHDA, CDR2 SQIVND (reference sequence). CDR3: CASISSGMINTQYF. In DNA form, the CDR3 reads TGTGCCAGTATTTCGTCGGGAATGATAAATACGCAGTATTTT.

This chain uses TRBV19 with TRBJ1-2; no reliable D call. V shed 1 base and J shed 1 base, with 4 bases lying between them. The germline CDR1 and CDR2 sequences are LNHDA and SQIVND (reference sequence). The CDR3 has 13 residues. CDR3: CASSIVGNYGYTF. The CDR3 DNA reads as TGTGCCAGTAGTATAGTGGGTAACTATGGCTACACCTTC.

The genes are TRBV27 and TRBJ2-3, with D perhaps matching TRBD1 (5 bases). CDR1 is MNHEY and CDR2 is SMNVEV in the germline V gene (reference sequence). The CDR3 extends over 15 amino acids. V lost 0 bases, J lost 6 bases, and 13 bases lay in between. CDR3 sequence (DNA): TGTGCCAGCAGTTTATCTGGTACGCCAGGGGATACGCAGTATTTT. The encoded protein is CASSLSGTPGDTQYF.

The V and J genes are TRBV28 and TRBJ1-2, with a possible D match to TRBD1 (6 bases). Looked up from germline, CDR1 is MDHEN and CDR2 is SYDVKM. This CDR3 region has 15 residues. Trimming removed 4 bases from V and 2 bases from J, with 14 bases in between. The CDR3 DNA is TGTGCCAGCAGTTCCCCGGCGGGGGCAAACTATGGCTACACCTTC. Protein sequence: CASSSPAGANYGYTF.

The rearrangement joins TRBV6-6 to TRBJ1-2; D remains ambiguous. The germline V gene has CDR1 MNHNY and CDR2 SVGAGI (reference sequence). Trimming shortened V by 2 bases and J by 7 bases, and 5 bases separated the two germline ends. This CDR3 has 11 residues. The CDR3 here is CASSYTSGYTF. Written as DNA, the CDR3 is TGTGCCAGCAGTTACACCAGTGGCTACACCTTC.

The CDR3 loop is CAAYSLGKGKLFF. CDR3 coding DNA: TGTGCCGCCTATTCACTCGGCAAGGGAAAACTGTTTTTT. The chain carries TRBV19 and TRBJ1-4; no clear D. CDR1 is LNHDA and CDR2 is SQIVND in the germline V gene (reference sequence). The CDR3 is 13 amino acids. V dropped 11 bases and J dropped 10 bases, with 20 bases sitting between them.

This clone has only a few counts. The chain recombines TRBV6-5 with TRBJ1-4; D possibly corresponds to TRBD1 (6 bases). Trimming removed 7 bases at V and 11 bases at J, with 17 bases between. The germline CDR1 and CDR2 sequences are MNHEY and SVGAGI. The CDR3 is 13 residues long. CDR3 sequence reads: CASTSAGGGKLFF. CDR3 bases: TGTGCCAGCACCTCGGCGGGGGGGGGCAAACTGTTTTTT.

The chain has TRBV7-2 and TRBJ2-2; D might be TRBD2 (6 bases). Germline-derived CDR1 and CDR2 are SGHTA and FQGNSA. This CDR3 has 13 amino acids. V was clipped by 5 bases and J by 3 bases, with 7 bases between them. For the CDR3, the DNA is TGTGCCAGCAGCCGGGACTACACCGGGGAGCTGTTTTTT. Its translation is CASSRDYTGELFF.

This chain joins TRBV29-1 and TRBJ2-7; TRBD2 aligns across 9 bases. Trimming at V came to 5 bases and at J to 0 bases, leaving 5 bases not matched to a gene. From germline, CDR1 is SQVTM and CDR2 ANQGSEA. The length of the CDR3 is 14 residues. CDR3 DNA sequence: TGCAGCGTTCTCACTAGCGGGTTCTCCTACGAGCAGTACTTC. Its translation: CSVLTSGFSYEQYF.

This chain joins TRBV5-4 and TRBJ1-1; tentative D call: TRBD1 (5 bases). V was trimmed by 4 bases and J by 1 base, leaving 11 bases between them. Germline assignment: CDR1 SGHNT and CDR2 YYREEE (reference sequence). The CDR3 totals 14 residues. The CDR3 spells CASSRSRGNTEAFF. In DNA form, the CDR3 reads TGTGCCAGCAGCCGCTCAAGGGGGAACACTGAAGCTTTCTTT. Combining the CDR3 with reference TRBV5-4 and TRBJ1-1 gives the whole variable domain ETGVTQSPTHLIKTRGQQVTLRCSSQSGHNTVSWYQQALGQGPQFIFQYYREEENGRGNFPPRFSGLQFPNYSSELNVNALELDDSALYLCASSRSRGNTEAFFGQGTRLTVV.

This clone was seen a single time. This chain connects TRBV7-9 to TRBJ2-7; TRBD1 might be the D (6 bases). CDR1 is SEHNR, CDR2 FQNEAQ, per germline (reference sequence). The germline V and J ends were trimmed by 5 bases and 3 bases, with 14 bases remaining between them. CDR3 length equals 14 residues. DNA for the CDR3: TGTGCCAGCAGCCACGGGACAACTGTCTACGAGCAGTACTTC. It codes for CASSHGTTVYEQYF. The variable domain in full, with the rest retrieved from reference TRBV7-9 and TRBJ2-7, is DTGVSQNPRHKITKRGQNVTFRCDPISEHNRLYWYRQTLGQGPEFLTYFQNEAQLEKSRLLSDRFSAERPKGSFSTLEIQRTEQGDSAMYLCASSHGTTVYEQYFGPGTRLTVT.

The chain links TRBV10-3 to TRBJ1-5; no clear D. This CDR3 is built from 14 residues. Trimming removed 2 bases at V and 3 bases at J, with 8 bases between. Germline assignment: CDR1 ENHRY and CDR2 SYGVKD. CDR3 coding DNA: TGTGCCATCAGTGAGAATGATGTCAATCAGCCCCAGCATTTT. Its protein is CAISENDVNQPQHF.

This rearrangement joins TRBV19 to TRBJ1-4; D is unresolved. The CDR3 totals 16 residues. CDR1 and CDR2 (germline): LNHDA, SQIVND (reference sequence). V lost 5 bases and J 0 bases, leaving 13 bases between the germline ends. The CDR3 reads CASSYGPSSTNEKLFF. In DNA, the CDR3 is TGTGCCAGTAGTTATGGTCCCTCCTCAACTAATGAAAAACTGTTTTTT. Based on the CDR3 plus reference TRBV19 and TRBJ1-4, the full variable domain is DGGITQSPKYLFRKEGQNVTLSCEQNLNHDAMYWYRQDPGQGLRLIYYSQIVNDFQKGDIAEGYSVSREKKESFPLTVTSAQKNPTAFYLCASSYGPSSTNEKLFFGSGTQLSVL.

The CDR3 reads CAISETGQGYTEAFF. The CDR3 nucleotides are TGTGCCATCAGTGAGACGGGACAGGGATACACTGAAGCTTTCTTT. The V call is TRBV10-3, the J call TRBJ1-1; 9 nucleotides match TRBD1. The CDR3 covers 15 residues. J gave up 3 bases and V 2 bases, and 4 bases lay outside the gene matches. Germline V gives CDR1 ENHRY, CDR2 SYGVKD.

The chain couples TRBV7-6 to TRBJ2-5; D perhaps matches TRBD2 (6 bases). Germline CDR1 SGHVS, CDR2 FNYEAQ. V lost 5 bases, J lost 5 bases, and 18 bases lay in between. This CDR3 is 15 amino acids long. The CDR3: CASSPAGPGIETQYF. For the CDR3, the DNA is TGTGCCAGCAGCCCAGCGGGCCCAGGGATCGAGACCCAGTACTTC.

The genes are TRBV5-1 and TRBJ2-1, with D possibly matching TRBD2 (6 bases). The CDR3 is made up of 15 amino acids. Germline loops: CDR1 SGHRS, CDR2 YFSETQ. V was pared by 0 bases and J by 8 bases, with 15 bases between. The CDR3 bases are TGCGCCAGCAGCTTGGTCGGGGGACTGAGGGATGAGCAGTTCTTC. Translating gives CASSLVGGLRDEQFF.

The CDR3 DNA reads TGTGCCAGCAGCCAATCGGTCAGGGGGGGTAATGAGCAGTTCTTC. Its protein product is CASSQSVRGGNEQFF. J is TRBJ2-1 and V is TRBV3-1 (or the pseudogene TRBV3-2), with D possibly called TRBD1 or TRBD2 (7 bases each). Germline CDR1 is LGHDT and CDR2 is YNNKEL (reference sequence). Trimming cost V 2 bases and J 7 bases, with 15 bases left between them. CDR3 size: 15 residues.

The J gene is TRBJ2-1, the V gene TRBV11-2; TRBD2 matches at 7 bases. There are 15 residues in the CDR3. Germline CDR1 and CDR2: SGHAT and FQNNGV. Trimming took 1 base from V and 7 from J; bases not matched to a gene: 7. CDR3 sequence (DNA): TGTGCCAGCAGCTTAGCTAGCGGAGGAGGGAATGAGCAGTTCTTC. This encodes CASSLASGGGNEQFF.

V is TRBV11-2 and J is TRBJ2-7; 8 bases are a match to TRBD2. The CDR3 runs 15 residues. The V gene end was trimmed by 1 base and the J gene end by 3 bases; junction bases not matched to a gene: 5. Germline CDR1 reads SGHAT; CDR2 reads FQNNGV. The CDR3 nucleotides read TGTGCCAGCAGCTTAGGACCCAGCGGGAGCTACGAGCAGTACTTC. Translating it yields CASSLGPSGSYEQYF.

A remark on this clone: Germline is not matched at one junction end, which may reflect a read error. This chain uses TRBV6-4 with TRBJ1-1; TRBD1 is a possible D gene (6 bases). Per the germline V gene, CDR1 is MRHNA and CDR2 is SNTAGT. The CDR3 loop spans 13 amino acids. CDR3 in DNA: TGTGCCAGCAGTGACTCGGGCGGGACACCATTATACTTT. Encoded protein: CASSDSGGTPLYF.

Written as DNA, the CDR3 is TGCGCCAGCAGCTTGGCCGGCCCCACAGATACGCAGTATTTT. It is translated as CASSLAGPTDTQYF. This chain links TRBV5-1 with TRBJ2-3; D not resolved. CDR1 and CDR2 from the germline V gene are SGHRS and YFSETQ. Trimming took 0 bases from V and 2 from J, leaving 7 bases between them. This CDR3 comprises 14 residues.

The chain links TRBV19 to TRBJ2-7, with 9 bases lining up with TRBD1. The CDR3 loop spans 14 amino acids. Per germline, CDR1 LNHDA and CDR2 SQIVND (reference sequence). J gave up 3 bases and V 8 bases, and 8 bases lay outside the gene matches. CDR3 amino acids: CASSARTGDYEQYF. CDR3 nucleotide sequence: TGTGCCAGTTCGGCAAGGACAGGGGACTACGAGCAGTACTTC.

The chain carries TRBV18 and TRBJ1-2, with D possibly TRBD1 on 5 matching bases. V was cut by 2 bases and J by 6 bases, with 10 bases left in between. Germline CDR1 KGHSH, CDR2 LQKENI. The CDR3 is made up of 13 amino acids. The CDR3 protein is CASSPIRDDGYTF. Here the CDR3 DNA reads TGTGCCAGCTCACCAATCAGGGATGATGGCTACACCTTC.

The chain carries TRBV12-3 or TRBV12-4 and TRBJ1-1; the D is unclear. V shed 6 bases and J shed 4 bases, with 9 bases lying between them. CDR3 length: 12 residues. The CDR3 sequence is CASSPRGTEAFF. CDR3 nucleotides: TGTGCCAGCAGCCCCCGGGGCACTGAAGCTTTCTTT.